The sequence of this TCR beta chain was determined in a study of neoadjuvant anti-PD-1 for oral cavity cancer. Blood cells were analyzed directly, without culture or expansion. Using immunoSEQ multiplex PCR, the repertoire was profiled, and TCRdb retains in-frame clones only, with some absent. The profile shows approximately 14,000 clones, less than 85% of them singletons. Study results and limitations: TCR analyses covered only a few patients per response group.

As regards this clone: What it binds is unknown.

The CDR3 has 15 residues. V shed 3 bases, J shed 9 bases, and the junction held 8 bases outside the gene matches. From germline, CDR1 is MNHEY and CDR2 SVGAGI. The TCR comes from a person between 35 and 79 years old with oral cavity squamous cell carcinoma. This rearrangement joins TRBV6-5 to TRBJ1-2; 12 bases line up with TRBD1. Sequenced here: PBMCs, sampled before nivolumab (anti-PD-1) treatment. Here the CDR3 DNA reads TGTGCCAGCAGTTATTCCGGGACAGGGGGCAGGAGCTACACCTTC. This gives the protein CASSYSGTGGRSYTF.